The clone carrying this TCR beta chain was detected ten times or more. Its antigen is undetermined. This entry is derived from a study of identical twins. Notes on the study in general: Excess sharing by twins proved weaker in beta out-of-frame sequences. Compared with unrelated sharing, twin-shared out-of-frame alpha sequences had more low-probability sequences.

V shed 1 base and J shed 3 bases, with 6 bases lying between them. The length of the CDR3 is 13 residues. In germline, CDR1 is SGHRS, CDR2 YFSETQ. Unique molecular identifiers were in the cDNA, with template-switch universal primer binding. TCRdb called the 5' RACE reads again in MiXCR, with one record for every CDR3 protein. The table has a few hundred thousand distinct CDR3 sequences, approximately 14% seen once; the top ten hold about 1%. These data also featured in a second study, about yellow fever vaccine responses in identical twins. That report notes: Twins' vaccine T cell responses reportedly seemed partly convergent and partly personalized.

The sample taken for sequencing was CD4+ T cells sorted from blood. The sequence was collected from a woman between 18 and 29 years old in good health. V and J are TRBV5-1 and TRBJ2-3, with D unclear. The CDR3 loop is CASSLQVTDTQYF. CDR3 sequence (DNA): TGCGCCAGCAGCTTGCAGGTGACAGATACGCAGTATTTT.